This T cell receptor beta chain was sequenced during a study of response to subunit inactivated influenza vaccine. Trimming removed 4 bases from V and 4 bases from J; junction bases left unmatched: 11. Germline CDR1 and CDR2: SGDLS and YYNGEE. This CDR3 region has 16 residues. One entry per CDR3 protein, called by TCRdb with MiXCR from the RT-PCR reads. The sample holds roughly 500,000 distinct CDR3 sequences, approximately 20% seen once. These data also formed part of another study, on T cells expressing NK-cell markers. From that second work: As the method of synthesis, 5'RACE template switching with UMIs yielded TCR beta cDNA.

The TCR comes from a man aged 50-59 years who received an inactivated influenza vaccine. The sample was CD4+ T cells sorted from PBMCs, taken 11 to 12 days after vaccination. V gene TRBV9 combines with J gene TRBJ2-1; 7 positions agree with TRBD2. CDR3: CASSPQGGSLYNEQFF. In DNA, the CDR3 is TGTGCCAGCAGCCCCCAGGGCGGGAGTCTTTACAATGAGCAGTTCTTC.